A single sample gave rise to the 2 T cell receptor beta chains below, sequenced in a study of T cell responses to AZD1222 COVID-19 vaccine. The method was immunoSEQ multiplex PCR; TCRdb's version includes in-frame clones alone and lacks a portion of them. This repertoire shows roughly 200,000 clones, about 93% found once; its top ten account for under 1.1%. The starting material was peripheral blood, obtained 28 days after the second dose of the MenACWY control vaccine. These receptors all stem from an adult who received the MenACWY meningococcal vaccine as a control.

Only one count was recorded for this clone. The V and J genes are TRBV2 and TRBJ2-3; tentative D call: TRBD2 (5 bases). The V gene lost 7 bases and the J gene lost 5 bases, with 16 bases spanning the gap. Germline V gene lookup returns CDR1 SNHLY and CDR2 FYNNEI. The length of the CDR3 is 14 residues. The CDR3 region has the DNA TGTGCCAGCAAGCCCCCCGGGGTCGGAGATACGCAGTATTTT. Amino acids: CASKPPGVGDTQYF.

This clone was detected only a few times. The V and J genes are TRBV19 and TRBJ1-1, with a weak D call TRBD1 (6 bases). The V end was cut by 7 bases, the J end by 3 bases, with 18 bases between. Germline V gene sequence: CDR1 LNHDA, CDR2 SQIVND (reference sequence). CDR3 length: 15 residues. CDR3 sequence reads: CASMGPNRAHTEAFF. The CDR3, as DNA: TGTGCCAGTATGGGTCCGAACAGGGCGCACACTGAAGCTTTCTTT.